This paragraph reports one TCR beta chain. Its antigen is not known. The junction does not match germline at one end; this may be a read error. This sample stems from a study of shared clonotypes between healthy human individuals. Study results and limitations: Some clonotypes were shared by all four sorted-subset donors, while others were not shared. The non-shared ones had lower generation probabilities than the shared ones. For sorted subsets, rarefaction showed incomplete sequencing despite large depth.

Naive CD8 isolation took CD45RO-negative cells positively selected for CCR7 and excluded terminally differentiated effector memory CD45RA+ cells. HIV-negative, healthy adults without recent acute infections or vaccinations were the donors. Libraries were prepared by immunoSEQ multiplex PCR; TCRdb keeps only in-frame clonotypes and omits some of them. This sample has millions of clones; 90% to 95% occur once, and the top ten carry about 1.8%. Germline CDR1 reads SQVTM; CDR2 reads ANQGSEA. This CDR3 contains 12 residues. This chain joins TRBV29-1 and TRBJ2-5; unclear D gene. The end of the DNA fits TRBJ2-7 better, so the J call may be wrong. The receptor was derived from a man between 18 and 35 years old in good health. Some clones in this sample may be carry-over from other donors' samples. The sample was naive CD8+ T cells from PBMCs. The CDR3 loop reads CSVEDRAYEQYF. CDR3 DNA sequence: TGCAGCGTGGAAGACCGAGCCTACGAGCAGTACTTC.